This TCR beta chain derives from a study of blood T cell repertoires in COVID-19. This CDR3 is 15 amino acids long. Trimming removed 6 bases from V and 3 bases from J, with 15 bases in between. The germline V gene encodes CDR1 SGHTA and CDR2 FQGNSA. Original processing methods: Reference gene primers were amplified, and this amplification served to estimate nucleated cell counts. Profiled with immunoSEQ multiplex PCR; TCRdb holds only in-frame clones, not every one. The DNA gave D and trimming, while V, J and clone size come from that table. Of about 150,000 clones listed, approximately 86% were seen once; the top ten hold roughly 0.6%.

This TCR derives from a man aged 60 to 69 with COVID-19, enrolled during active disease. The J gene is TRBJ1-3, the V gene TRBV7-2, with D tentatively TRBD1 (5 bases). The sample comprised peripheral blood. CDR3 coding DNA: TGTGCCAGCAGGGTGGGGCCTACAGGTGGAAACACCATATATTTT. Its protein is CASRVGPTGGNTIYF.